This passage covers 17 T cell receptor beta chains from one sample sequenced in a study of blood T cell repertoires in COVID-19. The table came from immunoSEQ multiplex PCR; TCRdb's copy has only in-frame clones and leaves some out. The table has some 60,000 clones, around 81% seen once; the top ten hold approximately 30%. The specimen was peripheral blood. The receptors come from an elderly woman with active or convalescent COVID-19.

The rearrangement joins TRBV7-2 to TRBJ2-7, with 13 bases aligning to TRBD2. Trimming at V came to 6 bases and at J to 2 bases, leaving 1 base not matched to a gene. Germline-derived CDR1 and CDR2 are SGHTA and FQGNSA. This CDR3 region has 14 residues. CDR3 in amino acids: CASSTSGGAYEQYF. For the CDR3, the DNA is TGTGCCAGCAGTACTAGCGGGGGGGCCTACGAGCAGTACTTC.

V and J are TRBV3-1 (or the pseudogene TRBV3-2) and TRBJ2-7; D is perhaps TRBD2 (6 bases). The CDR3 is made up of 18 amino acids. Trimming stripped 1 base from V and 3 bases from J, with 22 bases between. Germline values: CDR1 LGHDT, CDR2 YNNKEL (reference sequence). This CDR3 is CASSQVGGGVPTYYEQYF. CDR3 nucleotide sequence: TGTGCCAGCAGCCAAGTGGGGGGTGGGGTTCCTACCTACTACGAGCAGTACTTC.

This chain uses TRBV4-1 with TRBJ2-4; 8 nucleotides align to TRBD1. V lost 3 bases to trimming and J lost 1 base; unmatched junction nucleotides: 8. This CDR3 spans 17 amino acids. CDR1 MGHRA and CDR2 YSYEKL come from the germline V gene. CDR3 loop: CASSQPTTGVAKNIQYF. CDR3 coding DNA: TGCGCCAGCAGCCAGCCCACGACAGGGGTGGCCAAAAACATTCAGTACTTC.

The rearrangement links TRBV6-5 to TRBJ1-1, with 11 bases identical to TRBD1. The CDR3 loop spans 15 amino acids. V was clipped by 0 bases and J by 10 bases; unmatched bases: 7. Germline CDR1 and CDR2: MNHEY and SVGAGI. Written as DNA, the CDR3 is TGTGCCAGCAGTTACTCGATCGGACAGGGGGCGAGAGCTTTCTTT. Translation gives CASSYSIGQGARAFF.

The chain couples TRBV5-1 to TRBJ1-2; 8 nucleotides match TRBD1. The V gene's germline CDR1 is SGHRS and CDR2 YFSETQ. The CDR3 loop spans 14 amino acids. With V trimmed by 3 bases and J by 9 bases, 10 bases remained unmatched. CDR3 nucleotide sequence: TGCGCCAGCAGCTCAGGACAGGGCACGCACAGCTACACCTTC. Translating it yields CASSSGQGTHSYTF.

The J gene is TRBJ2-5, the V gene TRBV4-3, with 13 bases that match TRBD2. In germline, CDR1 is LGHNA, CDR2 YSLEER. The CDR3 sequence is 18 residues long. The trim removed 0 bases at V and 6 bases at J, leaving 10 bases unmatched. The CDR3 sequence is CASSQDLTSGGALKTQYF. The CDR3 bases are TGCGCCAGCAGCCAAGATCTAACTAGCGGGGGGGCTCTAAAGACCCAGTACTTC.

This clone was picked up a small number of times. In DNA, the CDR3 is TGTGCCAGCAGCCTCCGGGACTCGCAGGAAAAACTGTTTTTT. Its protein product is CASSLRDSQEKLFF. V usage is TRBV6-2 or TRBV6-3 and J usage is TRBJ1-4; D is possibly TRBD1 (5 bases). Germline CDR1 and CDR2: MNHEY and SVGEGT. V dropped 6 bases and J dropped 8 bases, with 16 bases sitting between them. CDR3 size: 14 residues.

CDR3 nucleotide sequence: TGTGCCAGCAGCTTCGAACAGGGCAGCCCCTACAATGAGCAGTTCTTC. It specifies CASSFEQGSPYNEQFF. V and J are TRBV11-2 and TRBJ2-1; tentative D call: TRBD1 (6 bases). Germline V lookup: CDR1 SGHAT, CDR2 FQNNGV. The CDR3 has 16 amino acids. V was pared by 3 bases and J by 2 bases, with 14 bases between.

The CDR3 DNA follows: TGTGCCAGCAGTTGGCGTAGCGGGGGGCAAGAGACCCAGTACTTC. Residues: CASSWRSGGQETQYF. The chain is built from TRBV6-5 and TRBJ2-5, with 10 nucleotides matching TRBD2. Germline V gene lookup returns CDR1 MNHEY and CDR2 SVGAGI. The V segment lost 4 bases and the J segment 2 bases; nucleotides outside the gene matches: 4. This CDR3 spans 15 amino acids.

Here the CDR3 reads CASSLPGRGEQFF. The CDR3 DNA follows: TGTGCCAGCAGTCTTCCGGGGAGGGGGGAGCAGTTCTTC. The rearrangement links TRBV2 to TRBJ2-1, with a tentative D call TRBD2 (7 bases). The CDR3 runs to 13 residues. Trimming cost V 5 bases and J 10 bases, with 15 bases left between them. Germline V lookup: CDR1 SNHLY, CDR2 FYNNEI.

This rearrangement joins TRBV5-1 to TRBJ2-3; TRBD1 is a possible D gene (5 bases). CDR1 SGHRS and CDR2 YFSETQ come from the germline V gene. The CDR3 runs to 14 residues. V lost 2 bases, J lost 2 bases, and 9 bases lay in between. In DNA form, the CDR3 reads TGCGCCAGCAGCTTAGGGGTTACCACAGATACGCAGTATTTT. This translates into CASSLGVTTDTQYF.

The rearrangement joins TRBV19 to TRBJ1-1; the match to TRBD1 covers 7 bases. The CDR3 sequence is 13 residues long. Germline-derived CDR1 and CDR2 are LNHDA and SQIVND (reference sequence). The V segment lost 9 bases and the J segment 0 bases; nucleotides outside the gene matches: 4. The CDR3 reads CASTGTVNTEAFF. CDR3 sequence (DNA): TGTGCCAGCACCGGGACAGTGAACACTGAAGCTTTCTTT.

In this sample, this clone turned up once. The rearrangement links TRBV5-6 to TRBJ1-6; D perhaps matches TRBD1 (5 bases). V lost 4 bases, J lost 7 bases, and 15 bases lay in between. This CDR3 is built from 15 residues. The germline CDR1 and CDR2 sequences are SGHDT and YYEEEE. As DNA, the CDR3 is TGTGCCAGCAGCACCCCGGGGGGGAAGAATTCACCCCTCCACTTT. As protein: CASSTPGGKNSPLHF. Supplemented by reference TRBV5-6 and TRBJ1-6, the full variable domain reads DAGVTQSPTHLIKTRGQQVTLRCSPKSGHDTVSWYQQALGQGPQFIFQYYEEEERQRGNFPDRFSGHQFPNYSSELNVNALLLGDSALYLCASSTPGGKNSPLHFGNGTRLTVT.

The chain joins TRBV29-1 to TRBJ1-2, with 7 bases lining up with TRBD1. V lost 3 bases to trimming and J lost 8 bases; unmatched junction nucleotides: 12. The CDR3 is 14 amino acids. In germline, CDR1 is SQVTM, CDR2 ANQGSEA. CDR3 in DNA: TGCAGCGTTGACGATCGAGGGGGCGCGGGGGGCTACACCTTC. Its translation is CSVDDRGGAGGYTF.

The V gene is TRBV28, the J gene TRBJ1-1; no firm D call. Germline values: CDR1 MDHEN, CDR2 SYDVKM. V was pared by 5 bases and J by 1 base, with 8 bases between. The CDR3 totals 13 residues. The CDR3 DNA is TGTGCCAGCAGTCCGGTTGGGAACACTGAAGCTTTCTTT. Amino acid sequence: CASSPVGNTEAFF.

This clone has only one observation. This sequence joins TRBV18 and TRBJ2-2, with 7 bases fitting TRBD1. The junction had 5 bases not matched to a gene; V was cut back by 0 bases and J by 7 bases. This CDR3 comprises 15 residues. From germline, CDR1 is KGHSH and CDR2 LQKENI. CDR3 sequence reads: CASSPPVTGYGELFF. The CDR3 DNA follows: TGTGCCAGCTCACCACCTGTGACAGGGTACGGGGAGCTGTTTTTT.

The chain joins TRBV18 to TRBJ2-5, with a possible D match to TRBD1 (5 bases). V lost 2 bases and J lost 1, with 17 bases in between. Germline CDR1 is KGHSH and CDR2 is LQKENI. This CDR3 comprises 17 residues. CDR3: CASSPFLLQDPQETQYF. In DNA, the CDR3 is TGTGCCAGCTCACCATTTTTATTACAGGACCCCCAAGAGACCCAGTACTTC.